The 15 T cell receptor beta chains given below trace back to one sample, sequenced in a study of cytomegalovirus exposure and HLA in healthy donors. With 60 Vbeta and 13 Jbeta primers, the PCR was carried out. Sequencing was performed with immunoSEQ multiplex PCR; in TCRdb, only in-frame clones are kept and a portion is missing. The sample includes 150,000 to 180,000 clones, roughly 77% seen only once; the top ten take 7.5% to 9%. Sequenced sample: PBMCs. The receptors were sampled from a man aged 25 to 40 in good health and CMV-seropositive.

This chain connects TRBV5-1 to TRBJ2-5, with 8 bases aligning to TRBD1. The V and J ends lost 4 bases and 5 bases, in that order; junction bases with no gene match: 7. Looked up from germline, CDR1 is SGHRS and CDR2 is YFSETQ. The CDR3 has 14 residues. The CDR3 here is CASSMTGAGETQYF. As DNA, the CDR3 is TGCGCCAGCAGCATGACAGGGGCCGGTGAGACCCAGTACTTC.

The genes are TRBV5-6 and TRBJ2-5; D is uncertain. The germline CDR1 and CDR2 sequences are SGHDT and YYEEEE. The CDR3 consists of 13 residues. Trimming pared 1 base from V and 4 bases from J, leaving 8 bases between. The CDR3 DNA reads TGTGCCAGCAGCTTGTCTCTCGGAGAGACCCAGTACTTC. Translated: CASSLSLGETQYF.

This chain connects TRBV6-5 to TRBJ1-1, with D tentatively TRBD1 (5 bases). CDR3 size: 14 residues. In germline, CDR1 is MNHEY, CDR2 SVGAGI. Trimming left V 7 bases short and J 5 bases short, with 17 bases between. Written as DNA, the CDR3 is TGTGCCAGCATCGCGGGGGTCCTAGGAACTGAAGCTTTCTTT. Its translation is CASIAGVLGTEAFF.

This clone was counted between two and nine times. The chain has TRBV20-1 and TRBJ2-1, with D perhaps matching TRBD1 (6 bases). Germline CDR1 and CDR2: DFQATT and SNEGSKA (reference sequence). The CDR3 has 11 amino acids. The germline V and J ends were trimmed by 4 bases and 8 bases, with 9 bases remaining between them. CDR3 residues: CSATPGDEQFF. The CDR3 coding sequence is TGCAGTGCTACCCCAGGGGATGAGCAGTTCTTC.

The chain employs TRBV15 and TRBJ2-7; possible D gene TRBD2, 5 bases. This CDR3 spans 14 amino acids. The germline V and J ends were trimmed by 5 bases and 5 bases, with 16 bases remaining between them. CDR1 and CDR2 from the germline V gene are LNHNV and YYDKDF (reference sequence). CDR3 sequence reads: CATSWPRPGNEQYF. The CDR3 DNA reads TGTGCCACCAGCTGGCCTAGGCCGGGGAACGAGCAGTACTTC.

The rearrangement joins TRBV28 to TRBJ2-1; weak D call: TRBD2 (5 bases). This CDR3 region has 15 residues. CDR1 is MDHEN, CDR2 SYDVKM, per germline. Trimming stripped 5 bases from V and 4 bases from J, with 15 bases between. For the CDR3, the DNA is TGTGCCAGCAGTCCCCGTCCCAGCGGATACAATGAGCAGTTCTTC. Its protein product is CASSPRPSGYNEQFF.

In the case of this clone: Other DNA sequences in this specimen translate into the identical CDR3. The chain combines TRBV6-1 with TRBJ2-5; TRBD1 matches at 10 bases. V dropped 5 bases and J dropped 4; count of bases not matched to a gene: 1. Germline V gene data show CDR1 as MNHNS and CDR2 as SASEGT. The CDR3 is 13 amino acids. CDR3 loop: CASSRDRGETQYF. The CDR3 bases are TGTGCCAGCAGTCGGGACAGGGGAGAGACCCAGTACTTC.

The rearrangement joins TRBV11-2 to TRBJ2-5; TRBD1 matches at 9 bases. The DNA end favors TRBJ2-7, so the J call may be wrong. Germline CDR1 and CDR2: SGHAT and FQNNGV. This CDR3 is built from 14 residues. CDR3 sequence: CASSLKTGGYEQYF. DNA for the CDR3: TGTGCCAGCAGCCTGAAGACAGGGGGCTACGAGCAGTACTTC.

The gene calls are TRBV2 and TRBJ2-7, with D perhaps TRBD2 (5 bases). CDR3 length: 15 residues. Trimming removed 0 bases at V and 2 bases at J, with 11 bases between. CDR1 is SNHLY, CDR2 FYNNEI, per germline. CDR3 nucleotides: TGTGCCAGCAGTGAAGCAGGGCTAGCTGCCTACGAGCAGTACTTC. Protein sequence: CASSEAGLAAYEQYF.

The V and J genes are TRBV14 and TRBJ2-1; D uncertain. The ends were cut back, 8 bases at V and 6 bases at J, with 8 bases in the middle. This CDR3 spans 11 amino acids. The germline CDR1 and CDR2 sequences are SGHDN and FVKESK. Written as DNA, the CDR3 is TGTGCCAGCGCAACTTTCAATGAGCAGTTCTTC. Protein sequence: CASATFNEQFF.

The J gene is TRBJ1-6, the V gene TRBV5-6; 8 bases match TRBD1. The CDR3 spans 13 residues. Germline CDR1 SGHDT, CDR2 YYEEEE. With 3 bases clipped from V and 9 bases from J, the junction kept 2 bases outside the gene matches. Here the CDR3 reads CASSSDRVSPLHF. As DNA, the CDR3 is TGTGCCAGCAGCTCGGACAGGGTTTCACCCCTCCACTTT. The entire variable domain, with the rest obtained from reference TRBV5-6 and TRBJ1-6, is as follows: DAGVTQSPTHLIKTRGQQVTLRCSPKSGHDTVSWYQQALGQGPQFIFQYYEEEERQRGNFPDRFSGHQFPNYSSELNVNALLLGDSALYLCASSSDRVSPLHFGNGTRLTVT.

The J gene is TRBJ1-2, the V gene TRBV7-8; D not resolved. V dropped 2 bases and J dropped 3 bases, with 10 bases sitting between them. CDR1 is SGHVS, CDR2 FQNEAQ, per germline. The CDR3 runs 14 residues. In DNA, the CDR3 is TGTGCCAGCAGCTTAATACAGACGGACTATGGCTACACCTTC. Encoded protein: CASSLIQTDYGYTF.

The chain carries TRBV5-1 and TRBJ2-7; 11 bases map to TRBD2. Trimming at V came to 6 bases and at J to 4 bases, leaving 9 bases not matched to a gene. Germline CDR1 reads SGHRS; CDR2 reads YFSETQ. The CDR3 runs 15 residues. CDR3 DNA sequence: TGCGCCAGCATGGCCGGGCTAGCGGGGGGTTACGAGCAGTACTTC. Translated, it gives CASMAGLAGGYEQYF.

The V call is TRBV19, the J call TRBJ1-4, with 11 bases lining up with TRBD1. CDR3 size: 14 residues. With 10 bases clipped from V and 7 bases from J, the junction kept 8 bases outside the gene matches. CDR1 and CDR2 (germline): LNHDA, SQIVND (reference sequence). The chain's CDR3 is CATNRGTGGEKLFF. CDR3 nucleotides: TGTGCCACCAACCGGGGGACAGGGGGTGAAAAACTGTTTTTT.

J is TRBJ1-1 and V is TRBV15; D is uncertain. V gave up 1 base and J gave up 3 bases, with 9 bases separating them. The CDR3 is 14 residues long. The germline CDR1 and CDR2 sequences are LNHNV and YYDKDF (reference sequence). Here the CDR3 DNA reads TGTGCCACCAGCAGAGGTTGGCAGGACACTGAAGCTTTCTTT. Its translation: CATSRGWQDTEAFF.